This T cell receptor (beta chain) was captured in a study of T cell changes during pregnancy in multiple sclerosis. The CDR3 sequence is 17 residues long. The V and J ends lost 7 bases and 8 bases, in that order; junction bases with no gene match: 18. Germline V gene lookup returns CDR1 MDHEN and CDR2 SYDVKM. Using immunoSEQ multiplex PCR, the repertoire was profiled, and TCRdb retains in-frame clones only, with some absent. Counted here are nearly 110,000 clones, about 90% occurring once; the ten biggest clones make up around 1.6%. This TCR was recovered from a female donor with multiple sclerosis, enrolled in a pregnancy study. V and J are TRBV28 and TRBJ1-4; TRBD1 aligns across 8 bases. The input for sequencing was peripheral blood, taken before pregnancy. The CDR3 protein is CASNVGGSGGGREKLFF. As DNA, the CDR3 is TGTGCCAGCAACGTTGGGGGGTCAGGGGGCGGCCGAGAAAAACTGTTTTTT.